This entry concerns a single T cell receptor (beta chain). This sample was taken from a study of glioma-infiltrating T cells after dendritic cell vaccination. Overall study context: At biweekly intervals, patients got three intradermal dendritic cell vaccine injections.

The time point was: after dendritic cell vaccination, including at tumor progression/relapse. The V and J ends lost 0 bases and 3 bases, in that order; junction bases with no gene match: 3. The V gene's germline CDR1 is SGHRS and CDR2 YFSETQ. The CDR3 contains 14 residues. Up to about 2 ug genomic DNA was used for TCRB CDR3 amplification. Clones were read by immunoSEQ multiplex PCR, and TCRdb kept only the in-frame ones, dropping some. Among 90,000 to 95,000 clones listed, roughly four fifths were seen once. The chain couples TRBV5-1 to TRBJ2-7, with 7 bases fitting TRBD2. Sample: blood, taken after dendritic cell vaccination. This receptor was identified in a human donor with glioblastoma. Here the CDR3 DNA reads TGCGCCAGCAGCTTGGAAGCGGGGAACTACGAGCAGTACTTC. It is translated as CASSLEAGNYEQYF.